This T cell receptor beta chain was retrieved from a study of Ad26.COV2.S vaccination and SARS-CoV-2 variants. Background on the study: Intramuscularly, Ad26.COV2.S was given either once or twice, 56 days apart.

This clone was recorded once. Its antigen is unknown. The protocol was immunoSEQ multiplex PCR, while the TCRdb copy is restricted to in-frame clones and leaves out a portion. Altogether some 450,000 clones are present, 90% being singletons, with the ten largest covering 4.3%. As for treatment: 15 to 20 received Ad26.COV2.S at low or high dose, single or two shots; 5 received placebo; per-sample allocation not given. Specimens were obtained on day 63 following the first vaccine or placebo injection. The donor's status was that of an adult aged 18-55 years in Boston. CDR3 length: 18 amino acids. Between the trimmed V and J ends, which lost 5 bases and 3 bases, there was a span of 23 bases. Germline CDR1 and CDR2: SGHRS and YFSETQ. General study results and limits: Reported post-vaccination CD8+ and CD4+ T cell responses to spike showed substantial breadth.

The chain carries TRBV5-1 and TRBJ2-2, with TRBD1 as a possible D gene (5 bases). This material consisted of peripheral blood, taken in a trial of Ad26.COV2.S vaccine versus placebo. The receptor was isolated from a person aged 18 to 65 who received the Ad26.COV2.S COVID-19 vaccine or a placebo. The CDR3 reads CASSPQGLRVRDTGELFF. CDR3 DNA: TGCGCCAGCAGTCCCCAAGGGTTACGCGTCAGGGACACCGGGGAGCTGTTTTTT.